The sequence of this T cell receptor (beta chain) was determined in a study of T cell changes during pregnancy in multiple sclerosis. The CDR3 has 15 amino acids. Germline lookup yields CDR1 MRHNA and CDR2 SNTAGT. J was trimmed by 1 base and V by 4 bases; bases with no gene match: 2. The assay was immunoSEQ multiplex PCR, and TCRdb's table has in-frame clones only and misses some. The sample has roughly 10,000 clones, 75% to 85% seen once. This chain uses TRBV6-4 with TRBJ2-3; 10 nucleotides agree with TRBD2. The clonotype originates from a female donor in good health, enrolled as a control in a pregnancy study. Sequenced material: CD8+ T cells from peripheral blood mononuclear cells, taken in the third trimester of pregnancy. The CDR3 region is CASSVLAGGTDTQYF. DNA of the CDR3: TGTGCCAGCAGTGTCCTAGCGGGGGGCACAGATACGCAGTATTTT.